This entry describes one T cell receptor (beta chain). The data were obtained in a study of T cell changes during pregnancy in multiple sclerosis. Libraries were prepared by immunoSEQ multiplex PCR; TCRdb keeps only in-frame clonotypes and omits some of them. There are tens of thousands of clones in the sample; around 92% occur only once, and roughly 0.7% lies in the top ten. Sequenced here: peripheral blood, sampled in the third trimester of pregnancy. The receptor was isolated from a female donor in good health, enrolled as a control in a pregnancy study.

The CDR3 loop reads CASSSDRGSGTEAFF. The CDR3 DNA reads as TGCGCCAGCAGCTCCGACAGGGGATCGGGCACTGAAGCTTTCTTT. V usage is TRBV5-1 and J usage is TRBJ1-1, with 8 nucleotides matching TRBD1. V was clipped by 3 bases and J by 4 bases; unmatched bases: 8. This CDR3 has 15 residues. Germline CDR1 is SGHRS and CDR2 is YFSETQ.